The rows below give T cell receptor beta chains drawn from one sample of a study of blood T cell repertoires in COVID-19. The protocol was immunoSEQ multiplex PCR, while the TCRdb copy is restricted to in-frame clones and leaves out a portion. The sample contains 100,000 to 150,000 clones, more than 70% of which appear only once. Sequences were obtained from peripheral blood. The origin of the receptors is a woman older than 75 with COVID-19, enrolled during active disease. The CDR3 runs from the conserved cysteine through the conserved F or W. A D gene is named only where the DNA matches it firmly. Clone size is given for some rows only: seen once, a few or many times, or a class if the clone is expanded.

>TRBJ1-2|NA|TRBV5-4|NA
TGTGCCAGCAGCTTGGAAAGTGGACAGCGCCATGGCTACACCTTC
CASSLESGQRHGYTF
>TRBJ2-1|few|TRBV6-5|NA
TGTGCCGCCCCCGGGGGCAATGAGCAGTTCTTC
CAAPGGNEQFF
>TRBJ1-4|NA|TRBV6-6|NA
TGTGCCAGCAGTTCAGGGGTCGGGGGGGCTAATGAAAAACTGTTTTTT
CASSSGVGGANEKLFF
>TRBJ2-7|NA|TRBV28|NA
TGTGCCAGCAGTTCCGGGACTCCACCTTACGAGCAGTACTTC
CASSSGTPPYEQYF
>TRBJ1-1|NA|TRBV27|NA
TGTGCCAGCAGTTGGGGCGCTGAAGCTTTCTTT
CASSWGAEAFF
>TRBJ2-5|NA|TRBV9|NA
TGTGCCAGCAGCGTTTCGGGTCAGGAGACCCAGTACTTC
CASSVSGQETQYF
>TRBJ2-5|NA|TRBV11-2|NA
TGTGCCAGCAGCGCAACGGTTGGGTCGTTGGGGGGTAGAAAGACCCAGTACTTC
CASSATVGSLGGRKTQYF
>TRBJ2-3|NA|TRBV12-5|NA
TGTGCTAGTGGAAGAGTCAAAACAGATACGCAGTATTTT
CASGRVKTDTQYF
>TRBJ2-5|NA|TRBV11-2|NA
TGTGCCAGCAGTTTAGATGGCTCAGGGGTGGGAGAGACCCAGTACTTC
CASSLDGSGVGETQYF
>TRBJ1-2|NA|TRBV10-3|TRBD1
TGTGCCATCAGTGAAACGACAGGGGGCGACTATGGCTACACCTTC
CAISETTGGDYGYTF
>TRBJ2-5|NA|TRBV11-2|NA
TGTGCCAGCAGACAAGGGGTGGAAGAGACCCAGTACTTC
CASRQGVEETQYF
>TRBJ1-2|NA|TRBV5-1|NA
TGCGCCAGCAGCCCTGGTGGTAGCTATGGCTACACCTTC
CASSPGGSYGYTF
>TRBJ2-1|NA|TRBV5-1|TRBD2
TGCGCCAGCAGCTTGTCTAGCGGGTCGACCTACAATGAGCAGTTCTTC
CASSLSSGSTYNEQFF
>TRBJ1-1|NA|TRBV15|TRBD1
TGTGCCACCAGCCGCCAATGGGGACAGGGGGTTACTGAAGCTTTCTTT
CATSRQWGQGVTEAFF
>TRBJ2-5|NA|TRBV15|NA
TGTGCCACCCAGGGTGTCCATTTTGCGACCCAGTACTTC
CATQGVHFATQYF